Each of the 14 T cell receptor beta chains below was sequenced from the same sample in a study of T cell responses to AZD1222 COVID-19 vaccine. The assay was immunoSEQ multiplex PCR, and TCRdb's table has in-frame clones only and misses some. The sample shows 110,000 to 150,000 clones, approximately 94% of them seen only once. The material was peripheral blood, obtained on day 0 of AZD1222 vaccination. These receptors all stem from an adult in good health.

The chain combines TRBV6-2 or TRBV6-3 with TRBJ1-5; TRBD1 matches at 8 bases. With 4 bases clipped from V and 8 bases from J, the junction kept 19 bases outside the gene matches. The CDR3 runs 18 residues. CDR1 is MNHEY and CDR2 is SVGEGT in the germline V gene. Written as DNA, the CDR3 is TGTGCCAGCAGTTCCCGGACAGGGTTCGCTGGCAAAAATGAGCCCCAGCATTTT. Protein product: CASSSRTGFAGKNEPQHF.

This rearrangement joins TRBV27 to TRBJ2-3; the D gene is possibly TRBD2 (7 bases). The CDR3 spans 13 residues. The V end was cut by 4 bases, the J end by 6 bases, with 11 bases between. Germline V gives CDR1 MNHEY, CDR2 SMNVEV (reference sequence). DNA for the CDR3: TGTGCCAGCAGTTGGGGGGGGCGGGATACGCAGTATTTT. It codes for CASSWGGRDTQYF.

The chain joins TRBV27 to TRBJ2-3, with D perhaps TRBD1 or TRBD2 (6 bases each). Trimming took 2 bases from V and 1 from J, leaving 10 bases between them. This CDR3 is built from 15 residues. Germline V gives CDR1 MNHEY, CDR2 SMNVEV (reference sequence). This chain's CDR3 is CASSLKGGRTDTQYF. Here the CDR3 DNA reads TGTGCCAGCAGTTTAAAGGGGGGTCGCACAGATACGCAGTATTTT.

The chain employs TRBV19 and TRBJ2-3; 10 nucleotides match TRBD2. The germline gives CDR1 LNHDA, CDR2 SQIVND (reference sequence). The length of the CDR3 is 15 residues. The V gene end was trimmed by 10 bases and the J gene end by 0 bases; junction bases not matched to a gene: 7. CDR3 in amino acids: CATTSGARSTDTQYF. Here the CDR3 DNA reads TGTGCCACCACTAGCGGGGCCAGAAGCACAGATACGCAGTATTTT.

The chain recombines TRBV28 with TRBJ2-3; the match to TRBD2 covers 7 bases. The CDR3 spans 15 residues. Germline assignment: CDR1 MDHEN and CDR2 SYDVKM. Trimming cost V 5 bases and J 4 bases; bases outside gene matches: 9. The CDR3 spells CASSASTGGADTQYF. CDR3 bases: TGTGCCAGCAGTGCCAGCACGGGAGGCGCAGATACGCAGTATTTT.

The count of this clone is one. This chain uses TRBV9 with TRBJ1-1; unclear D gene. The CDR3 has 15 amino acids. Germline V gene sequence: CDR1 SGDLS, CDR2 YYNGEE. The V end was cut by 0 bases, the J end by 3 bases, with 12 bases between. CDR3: CASSVEGLTYTEAFF. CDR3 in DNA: TGTGCCAGCAGCGTAGAAGGCCTTACCTACACTGAAGCTTTCTTT.

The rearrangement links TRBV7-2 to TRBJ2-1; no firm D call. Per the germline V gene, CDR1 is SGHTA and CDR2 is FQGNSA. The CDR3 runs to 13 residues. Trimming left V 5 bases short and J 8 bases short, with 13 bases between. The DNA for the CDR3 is TGTGCCAGCAGCGCAGTCGGTTCAGATGAGCAGTTCTTC. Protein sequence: CASSAVGSDEQFF.

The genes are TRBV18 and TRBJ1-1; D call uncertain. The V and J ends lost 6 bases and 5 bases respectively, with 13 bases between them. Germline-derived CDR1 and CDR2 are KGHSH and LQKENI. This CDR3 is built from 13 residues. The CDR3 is CASSRGGVTEAFF. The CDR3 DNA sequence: TGTGCCAGCTCGAGAGGAGGAGTAACTGAAGCTTTCTTT. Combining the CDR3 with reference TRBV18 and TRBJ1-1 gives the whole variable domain NAGVMQNPRHLVRRRGQEARLRCSPMKGHSHVYWYRQLPEEGLKFMVYLQKENIIDESGMPKERFSAEFPKEGPSILRIQQVVRGDSAAYFCASSRGGVTEAFFGQGTRLTVV.

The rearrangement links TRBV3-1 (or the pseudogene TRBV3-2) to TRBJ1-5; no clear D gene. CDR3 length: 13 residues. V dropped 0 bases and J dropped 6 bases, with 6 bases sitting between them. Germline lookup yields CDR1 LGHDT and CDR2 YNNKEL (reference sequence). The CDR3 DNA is TGTGCCAGCAGCCAAGATGGTCGTCAGCCCCAGCATTTT. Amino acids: CASSQDGRQPQHF.

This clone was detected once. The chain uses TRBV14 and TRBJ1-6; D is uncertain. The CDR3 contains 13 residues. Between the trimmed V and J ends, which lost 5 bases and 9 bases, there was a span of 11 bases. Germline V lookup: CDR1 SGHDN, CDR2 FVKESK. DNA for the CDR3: TGTGCCAGCAGCACAGTGGAGGCTTCACCCCTCCACTTT. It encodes CASSTVEASPLHF.

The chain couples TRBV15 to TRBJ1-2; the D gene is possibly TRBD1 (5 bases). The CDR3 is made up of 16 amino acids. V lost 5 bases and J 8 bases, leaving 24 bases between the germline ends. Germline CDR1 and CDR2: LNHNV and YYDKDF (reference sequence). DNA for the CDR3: TGTGCCACCAGCGCCCGGAGGGGACCTTCCCAGGAAGGCTACACCTTC. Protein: CATSARRGPSQEGYTF.

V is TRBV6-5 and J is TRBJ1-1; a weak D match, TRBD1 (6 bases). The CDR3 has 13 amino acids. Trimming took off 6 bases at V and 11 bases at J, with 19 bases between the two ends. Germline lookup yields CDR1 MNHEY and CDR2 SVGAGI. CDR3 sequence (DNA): TGTGCCAGCAGAACAACAGGGAGAGGAGAGGCTTTCTTT. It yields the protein CASRTTGRGEAFF.

The DNA of the CDR3 is TGTGCCAGCAGCTTAGGACGCTCCGCCACCTACGAGCAGTACTTC. Translating gives CASSLGRSATYEQYF. The chain uses TRBV7-8 and TRBJ2-7; no clear D gene. CDR3 length equals 15 residues. V was clipped by 1 base and J by 2 bases, with 12 bases between them. From germline, CDR1 is SGHVS and CDR2 FQNEAQ.

The CDR3 region has the DNA TGTGCCAGTAGTATGGGTTACAATGAGCAGTTCTTC. Translation: CASSMGYNEQFF. The gene calls are TRBV19 and TRBJ2-1; D gene uncertain. CDR3 size: 12 residues. Trimming pared 3 bases from V and 4 bases from J, leaving 4 bases between. Looked up from germline, CDR1 is LNHDA and CDR2 is SQIVND (reference sequence).